The TCR beta chain under discussion was sequenced for a study of T cells in narcolepsy. A note on this clone: The antigen is unknown.

Germline CDR1 SGHDT, CDR2 YYEEEE. V dropped 2 bases and J dropped 1 base, with 9 bases sitting between them. This CDR3 is built from 14 residues. Findings and caveats of the study: Blood of same and different patients, but not healthy controls, reportedly held recurring autoreactive clonotypes. Comparing one patient's CSF and blood CD4+ clonotypes highlighted HCRT- and TRIB2-specific autoreactive clonotypes.

Measured with immunoSEQ multiplex PCR; TCRdb has only the in-frame clones, and not every one. The repertoire includes some 30,000 clones, about four fifths of them detected once, and roughly 0.68% sits in the top ten. Sample: memory (CD45RA-) CD4+ T cells from blood. This sequence joins TRBV5-6 and TRBJ1-2, with D unclear. The receptor's source is a human donor in good health. The CDR3 protein is CASSFERDNYGYTF. The CDR3 DNA sequence: TGTGCCAGCAGCTTCGAAAGGGATAACTATGGCTACACCTTC.